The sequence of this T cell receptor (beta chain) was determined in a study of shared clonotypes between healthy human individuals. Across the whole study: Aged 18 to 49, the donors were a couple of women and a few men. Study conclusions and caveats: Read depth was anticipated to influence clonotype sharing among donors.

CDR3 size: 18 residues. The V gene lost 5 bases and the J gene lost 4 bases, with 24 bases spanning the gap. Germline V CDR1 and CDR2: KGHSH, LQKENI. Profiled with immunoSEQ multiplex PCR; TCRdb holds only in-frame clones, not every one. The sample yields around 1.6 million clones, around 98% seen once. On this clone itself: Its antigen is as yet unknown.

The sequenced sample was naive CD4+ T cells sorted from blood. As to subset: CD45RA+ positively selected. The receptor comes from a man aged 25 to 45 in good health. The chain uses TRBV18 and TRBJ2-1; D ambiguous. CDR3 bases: TGTGCCAGCTCATCCCTTGGGCCTCAAGCGAAGGAATACAATGAGCAGTTCTTC. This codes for CASSSLGPQAKEYNEQFF.